The T cell receptor beta chain under discussion was sequenced for a study of neurological immune-mediated disorders. Findings and caveats of the study: When grouped phylogenetically, the repertoires of 18 of the 34 multiple sclerosis patients fell together in one related-CDR3 cluster, which is a possible signature. The expanded clones of different subjects shared no CDR3 amino acid sequences (suggesting private repertoires in all groups). Patients with HTLV-1-associated myelopathy had the highest level of TCR clonal expansion, whereas patients with multiple sclerosis had the lowest level, falling beneath the level found in healthy controls.

This clonotype was observed many times. What it recognizes is unknown. V lost 8 bases and J lost 0; bases outside the gene matches: 6. There are 15 residues in the CDR3. The germline V gene has CDR1 MNHNY and CDR2 SVGAGI (reference sequence). As for the cDNA, it was generated by 5'RACE with 10-nucleotide random UMIs. TCRdb reanalysed the 5' RACE reads using MiXCR and keeps one entry per CDR3 protein. The table shows some 60,000 distinct CDR3 sequences, with around 3.5% occurring only once. Sequencing was performed on PBMCs. This sequence was found in a woman aged 25 to 39 with multiple sclerosis. This chain joins TRBV6-6 and TRBJ1-5; 8 bases align to TRBD1. For the CDR3, the DNA is TGTGCCAGCCACAGGGGGGGTAATAGCAATCAGCCCCAGCATTTT. Its protein is CASHRGGNSNQPQHF.